A selection of T cell receptor beta chains follows, all from one sample in a study of blood T cells in healthy people across ages. MiXCR, applied by TCRdb to the 5' RACE reads, yields one record per CDR3 protein. The sample includes about 1.6 million distinct CDR3 sequences, about 32% seen only once; the top ten take about 11%. The sequencing input was blood. All receptors derive from a woman aged 30 to 39 in good health. CDR3s include the opening cysteine and the closing phenylalanine or tryptophan. The D gene is left open where the match is weak. Clone size, where shown, is once, few, many, or a class for clones that have expanded.

v_call: TRBV20-1
d_call: TRBD2
clone_size: .
j_call: TRBJ2-7
cdr3_aa: CSAGEGQSEQYF
cdr3_nt: TGCAGTGCTGGGGAGGGCCAGTCCGAGCAGTACTTC

v_call: TRBV9
d_call: TRBD1
clone_size: .
j_call: TRBJ2-3
cdr3_aa: CASSGRQGASTDTQYF
cdr3_nt: TGTGCCAGCAGCGGGCGGCAGGGGGCAAGCACAGATACGCAGTATTTT

v_call: TRBV7-9
d_call: TRBD2
clone_size: .
j_call: TRBJ2-7
cdr3_aa: CASSLVSGGPQNEQYF
cdr3_nt: TGTGCCAGCAGCTTAGTGTCGGGAGGGCCTCAGAACGAGCAGTACTTC

v_call: TRBV20-1
d_call: TRBD1
clone_size: .
j_call: TRBJ1-2
cdr3_aa: CSARFFGTGLNYGYTF
cdr3_nt: TGCAGTGCTAGATTCTTTGGGACAGGACTAAACTATGGCTACACCTTC

v_call: TRBV9
d_call: .
clone_size: few
j_call: TRBJ2-7
cdr3_aa: CASSVGDTQYEQYF
cdr3_nt: TGTGCCAGCAGCGTAGGGGACACCCAATACGAGCAGTACTTC

v_call: TRBV27
d_call: TRBD2
clone_size: .
j_call: TRBJ2-3
cdr3_aa: CASSLRRTSGSADTQYF
cdr3_nt: TGTGCCAGCAGTCTCCGGCGGACTAGCGGGAGTGCAGATACGCAGTATTTT

v_call: TRBV6-1
d_call: .
clone_size: few
j_call: TRBJ1-5
cdr3_aa: CASTLSRGGNQPQHF
cdr3_nt: TGTGCCAGCACCCTATCTAGAGGGGGCAATCAGCCCCAGCATTTT

v_call: TRBV12-3/TRBV12-4
d_call: .
clone_size: .
j_call: TRBJ1-6
cdr3_aa: CASSSPTLPLHF
cdr3_nt: TGTGCCAGCAGTTCGCCAACATTACCCCTCCACTTT

v_call: TRBV2
d_call: TRBD2
clone_size: .
j_call: TRBJ2-7
cdr3_aa: CASRDRTSGRGYEQYF
cdr3_nt: TGTGCCAGCAGGGACAGGACTAGCGGGAGGGGCTACGAGCAGTACTTC

v_call: TRBV7-8
d_call: TRBD1
clone_size: .
j_call: TRBJ1-5
cdr3_aa: CASSLGFRGQLLVSNQPQHF
cdr3_nt: TGTGCCAGCAGCTTAGGATTCAGGGGACAGCTTCTAGTTAGCAATCAGCCCCAGCATTTT

v_call: TRBV20-1
d_call: .
clone_size: .
j_call: TRBJ1-5
cdr3_aa: CSAWRGGQPQHF
cdr3_nt: TGCAGTGCTTGGCGGGGGGGACAGCCCCAGCATTTT

v_call: TRBV5-1
d_call: .
clone_size: .
j_call: TRBJ1-4
cdr3_aa: CASSFGYGMEELFF
cdr3_nt: TGCGCCAGCAGCTTCGGGTACGGGATGGAAGAACTGTTTTTT

v_call: TRBV6-1
d_call: .
clone_size: .
j_call: TRBJ2-5
cdr3_aa: CASSERDRGSGGSGTQYF
cdr3_nt: TGTGCCAGCAGTGAACGGGACAGAGGTTCCGGGGGGAGTGGGACCCAGTACTTC

v_call: TRBV27
d_call: .
clone_size: few
j_call: TRBJ2-7
cdr3_aa: CASSFRVPNAGRDYEQYF
cdr3_nt: TGTGCCAGCAGTTTCCGTGTCCCCAATGCAGGGCGAGACTACGAGCAGTACTTC

v_call: TRBV7-2
d_call: TRBD2
clone_size: .
j_call: TRBJ2-5
cdr3_aa: CASSRGGLAGDQETQYF
cdr3_nt: TGTGCCAGCAGCCGTGGTGGGCTAGCGGGAGACCAAGAGACCCAGTACTTC